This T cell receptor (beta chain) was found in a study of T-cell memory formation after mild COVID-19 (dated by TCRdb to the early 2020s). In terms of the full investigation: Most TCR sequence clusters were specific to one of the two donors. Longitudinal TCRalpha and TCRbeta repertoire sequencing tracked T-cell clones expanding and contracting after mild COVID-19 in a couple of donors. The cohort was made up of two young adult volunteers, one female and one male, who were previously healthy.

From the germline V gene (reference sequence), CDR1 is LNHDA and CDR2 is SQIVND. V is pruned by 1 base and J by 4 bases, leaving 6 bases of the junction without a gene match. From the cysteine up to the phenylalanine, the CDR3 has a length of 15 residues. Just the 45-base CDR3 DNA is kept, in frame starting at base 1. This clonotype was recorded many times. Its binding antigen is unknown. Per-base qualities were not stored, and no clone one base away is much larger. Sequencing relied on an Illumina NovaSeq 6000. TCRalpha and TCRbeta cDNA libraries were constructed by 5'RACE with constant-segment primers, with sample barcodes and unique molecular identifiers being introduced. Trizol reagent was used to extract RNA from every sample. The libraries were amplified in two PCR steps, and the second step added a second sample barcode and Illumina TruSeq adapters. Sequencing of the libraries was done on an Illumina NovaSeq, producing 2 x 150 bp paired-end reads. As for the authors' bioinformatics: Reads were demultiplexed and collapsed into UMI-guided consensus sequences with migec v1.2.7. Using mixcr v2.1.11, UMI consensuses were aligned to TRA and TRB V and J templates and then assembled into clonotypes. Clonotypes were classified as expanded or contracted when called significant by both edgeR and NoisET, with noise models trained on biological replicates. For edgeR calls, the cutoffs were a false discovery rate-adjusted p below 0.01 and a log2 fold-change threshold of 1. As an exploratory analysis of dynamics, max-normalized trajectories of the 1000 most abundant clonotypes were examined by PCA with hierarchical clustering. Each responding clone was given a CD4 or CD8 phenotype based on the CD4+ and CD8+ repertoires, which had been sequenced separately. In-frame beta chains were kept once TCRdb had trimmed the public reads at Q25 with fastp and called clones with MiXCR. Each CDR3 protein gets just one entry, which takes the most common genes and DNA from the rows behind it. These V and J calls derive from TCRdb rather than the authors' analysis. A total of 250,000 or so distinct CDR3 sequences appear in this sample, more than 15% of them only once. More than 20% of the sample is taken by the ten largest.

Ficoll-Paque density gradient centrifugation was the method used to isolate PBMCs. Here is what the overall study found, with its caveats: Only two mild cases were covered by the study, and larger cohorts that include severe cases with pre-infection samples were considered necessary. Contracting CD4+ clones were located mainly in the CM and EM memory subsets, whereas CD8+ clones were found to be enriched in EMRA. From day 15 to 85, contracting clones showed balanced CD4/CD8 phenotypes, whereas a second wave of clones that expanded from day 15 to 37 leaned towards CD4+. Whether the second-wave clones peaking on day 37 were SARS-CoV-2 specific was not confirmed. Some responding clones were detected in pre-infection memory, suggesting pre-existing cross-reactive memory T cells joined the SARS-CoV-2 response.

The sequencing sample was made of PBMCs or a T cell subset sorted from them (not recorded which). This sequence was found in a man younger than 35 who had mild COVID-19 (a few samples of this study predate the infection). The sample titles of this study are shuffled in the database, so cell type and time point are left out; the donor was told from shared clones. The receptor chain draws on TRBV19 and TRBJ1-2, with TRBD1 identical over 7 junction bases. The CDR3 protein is CASSIAGTEAYGYTF. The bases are TGTGCCAGTAGTATAGCTGGGACAGAAGCCTATGGCTACACCTTC.